The source of this T cell receptor beta chain is a study of beta chain features in type 1 diabetes. Study-wide results and caveats: A definitive answer on HLA type influencing TCRB rearrangement was not reached here. More deletions and fewer insertions at VDJ junctions were seen in type 1 diabetes patients. Patients' naive, central memory and Treg TCRB repertoires seemed closer to one another than those of healthy donors.

CDR1 is ENHRY and CDR2 is SYGVKD in the germline V gene. The V end lost 0 bases, the J end lost 4 bases, and 9 bases lay between the germline ends. The CDR3 length is 14 residues. Expressed TCRB transcripts got sequenced, as all isolated RNA was reverse transcribed. The table came from immunoSEQ multiplex PCR; TCRdb's copy has only in-frame clones and leaves some out. This sample has hundreds of thousands of clones, with roughly 30% found just once. This clone was picked up a small number of times. Its target is not known. Each of the CD4+ naive, central memory, regulatory and stem cell-like memory populations was sorted via CD45RO/CCR7/CD25/CD127/CD95/CD27.

The chain couples TRBV10-3 to TRBJ1-1; D ambiguous. Sequencing used naive CD4+ T cells from blood. The origin of this receptor is a man aged 18 to 35 in good health. CDR3 region: CAISESGMFTEAFF. The CDR3 DNA reads as TGTGCCATCAGTGAGTCGGGAATGTTCACTGAAGCTTTCTTT.